This TCR beta chain came from a study of shared clonotypes between healthy human individuals. CD45RO-negative cells were positively selected for CCR7, leaving out terminally differentiated effector memory CD45RA+ cells. V lost 0 bases and J 4 bases, leaving 9 bases between the germline ends. CDR3 length: 14 residues. The germline V gene has CDR1 LGHNA and CDR2 YSLEER. Worth noting for this clone: The antigen is undetermined.

Study-wide points: Memory subsets generally showed lower estimated richness than naive subsets.

Methods used by the authors: For the immunoSEQ data, sequences were junction-only without quality scores, so filtering differed. Clones were read by immunoSEQ multiplex PCR, and TCRdb kept only the in-frame ones, dropping some. That table is the source of V, J and clone size, and D and trimming were worked out from the DNA. The table has more than 2 million clones, less than 95% seen once; the top ten hold 0.85% to 1.2%. The chain joins TRBV4-3 to TRBJ1-2; TRBD1 might be the D (6 bases). What was sequenced was naive CD8+ T cells sorted from blood. The sequence was collected from a man aged 18 to 35 in good health. Here the CDR3 reads CASSQEEGGYGYTF. Here the CDR3 DNA reads TGCGCCAGCAGCCAAGAGGAGGGGGGCTATGGCTACACCTTC.